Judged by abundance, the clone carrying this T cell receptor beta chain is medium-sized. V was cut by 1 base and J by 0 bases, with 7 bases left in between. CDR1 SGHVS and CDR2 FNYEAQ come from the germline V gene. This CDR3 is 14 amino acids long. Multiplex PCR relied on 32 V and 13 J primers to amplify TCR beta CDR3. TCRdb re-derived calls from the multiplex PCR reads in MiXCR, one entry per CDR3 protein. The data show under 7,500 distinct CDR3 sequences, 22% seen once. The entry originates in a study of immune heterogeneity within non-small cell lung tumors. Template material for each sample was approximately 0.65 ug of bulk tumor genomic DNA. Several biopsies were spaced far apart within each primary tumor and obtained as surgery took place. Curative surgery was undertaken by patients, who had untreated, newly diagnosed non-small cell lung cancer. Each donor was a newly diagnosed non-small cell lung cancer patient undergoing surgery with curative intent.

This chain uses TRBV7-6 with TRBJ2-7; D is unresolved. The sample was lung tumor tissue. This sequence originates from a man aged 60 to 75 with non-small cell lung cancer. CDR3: CASSLGQDSYEQYF. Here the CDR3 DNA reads TGTGCCAGCAGCTTAGGGCAGGACTCCTACGAGCAGTACTTC.